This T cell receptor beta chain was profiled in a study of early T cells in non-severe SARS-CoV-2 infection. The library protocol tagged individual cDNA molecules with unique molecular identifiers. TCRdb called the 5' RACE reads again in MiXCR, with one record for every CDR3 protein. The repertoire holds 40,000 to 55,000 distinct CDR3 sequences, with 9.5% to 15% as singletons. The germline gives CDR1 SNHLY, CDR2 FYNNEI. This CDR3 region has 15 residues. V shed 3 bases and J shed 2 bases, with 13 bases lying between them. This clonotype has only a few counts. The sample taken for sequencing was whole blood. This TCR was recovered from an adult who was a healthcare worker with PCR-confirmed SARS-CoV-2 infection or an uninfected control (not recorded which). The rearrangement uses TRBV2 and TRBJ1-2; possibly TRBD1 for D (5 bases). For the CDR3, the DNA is TGTGCCAGCAGTGAGGGGCGGGGACGAAACTATGGCTACACCTTC. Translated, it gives CASSEGRGRNYGYTF.